This T cell receptor beta chain originates from a study of T cells in Graves' hyperthyroidism and ophthalmopathy. The wider study: Peripheral blood samples were taken at initial diagnosis, prior to any treatment. General study findings and limits: Most thyroid clonotypes expanded above 0.001 appeared in blood too. A model built on 13 V-J features separated ophthalmopathy from stable hyperthyroidism.

Comment on this clonotype: The antigen is undetermined.

The germline V and J ends were trimmed by 1 base and 5 bases, with 14 bases remaining between them. Per the germline V gene, CDR1 is GTSNPN and CDR2 is SVGIG (reference sequence). CDR3 size: 15 residues. Amplification of TCR beta CDR3 regions was performed using RNA transcripts as template. The HTBI set primed first-round TCR CDR3 RT-PCR. TCRdb re-called the multiplex PCR reads through MiXCR, storing one row per CDR3 protein. The data show a few hundred thousand distinct CDR3 sequences, 15% to 19% seen once. The specimen sequenced was blood. The chain couples TRBV30 to TRBJ1-4; D gene uncertain. This TCR was sampled from a young woman with Graves' hyperthyroidism. The DNA for the CDR3 is TGTGCCTGGAGTGCTGACTGGAATCGGAATGAAAAACTGTTTTTT. This encodes CAWSADWNRNEKLFF.